This passage covers 25 T cell receptor beta chains from one sample sequenced in a study of metastatic and nonmetastatic thyroid tumors. Using MiXCR, TCRdb reanalyzed the PCR reads. The table has roughly 7,000 clones, about 30% seen once; the top ten hold about 14%. No patient had received any treatment before thyroid surgery. Sequenced sample: adjacent normal tissue. Every receptor here comes from a female donor with papillary thyroid cancer or a benign thyroid nodule (not recorded which). Some clones in this sample may be carry-over from other donors' samples.

This clone was observed a handful of times. This rearrangement joins TRBV6-2 or TRBV6-3 to TRBJ1-2; D gene ambiguous. The germline gives CDR1 MNHEY, CDR2 SVGEGT. This CDR3 is built from 14 residues. The V and J ends lost 7 bases and 0 bases respectively, with 12 bases between them. This chain's CDR3 is CASTLQLANYGYTF. CDR3 nucleotides: TGTGCCAGCACCCTCCAGTTAGCTAACTATGGCTACACCTTC.

This clone was picked up one time. V gene TRBV20-1 combines with J gene TRBJ2-7; D is possibly TRBD1 (6 bases). CDR1 is DFQATT, CDR2 SNEGSKA, per germline (reference sequence). The CDR3 covers 14 residues. The V end lost 1 base, the J end lost 7 bases, and 17 bases lay between the germline ends. The CDR3, as DNA: TGCAGTGCTAGAGTGGCAGGGGCTCTCGGGGAGCAGTACTTC. Translation gives CSARVAGALGEQYF.

This clone is judged medium-sized. The J gene is TRBJ1-6, the V gene TRBV6-1; a weak D match, TRBD1 (6 bases). The CDR3 length is 14 residues. Germline values: CDR1 MNHNS, CDR2 SASEGT. V was trimmed by 9 bases and J by 6 bases, leaving 15 bases between them. CDR3 amino acids: CARRRGGGNSPLHF. The CDR3 DNA reads TGTGCCAGGCGGAGGGGGGGGGGTAATTCACCCCTCCACTTT.

In this sample, this clone turned up once. The rearrangement joins TRBV5-1 to TRBJ1-6, with TRBD1 matching over 8 bases. Trimming took 0 bases from V and 5 from J; bases not matched to a gene: 1. CDR1 and CDR2 from the germline V gene are SGHRS and YFSETQ. The CDR3 covers 15 residues. CDR3 coding DNA: TGCGCCAGCAGCTTGGGGACAGGGCATAATTCACCCCTCCACTTT. Its translation is CASSLGTGHNSPLHF.

In its sample, this clone was seen once. The CDR3 sequence is CASSSGLVKEQFF. CDR3 bases: TGTGCCAGCAGCTCGGGACTGGTCAAAGAGCAGTTCTTC. The rearrangement uses TRBV7-2 and TRBJ2-1; possibly TRBD2 for D (6 bases). V was cut by 4 bases and J by 10 bases, with 14 bases left in between. Germline CDR1 and CDR2: SGHTA and FQGNSA. This CDR3 is 13 amino acids long.

By its share, this clone is medium-sized. The J gene is TRBJ1-6, the V gene TRBV3-1; D not resolved. The CDR3 extends over 13 amino acids. V was shortened by 5 bases and J by 7 bases, with 9 bases between the two germline ends. The germline V gene has CDR1 LGHDT and CDR2 YNNKEL (reference sequence). The CDR3 spells CASSYFLNSPLHF. CDR3 nucleotides: TGTGCCAGCAGCTACTTCCTGAATTCACCCCTCCACTTT.

This clone was recorded a few times. V usage is TRBV28 and J usage is TRBJ1-5, with 7 positions matching TRBD1. This CDR3 is 17 amino acids long. Trimming cost V 3 bases and J 10 bases; bases outside gene matches: 18. The germline V gene encodes CDR1 MDHEN and CDR2 SYDVKM. CDR3 loop: CASSFLLGGGLFPPQHF. CDR3 DNA sequence: TGTGCCAGCAGTTTTCTCCTGGGAGGGGGCTTGTTTCCTCCCCAGCATTTT.

This clone showed up just a few times. This chain uses TRBV2 with TRBJ1-1, with TRBD1 identical over 7 bases. With 11 bases clipped from V and 3 bases from J, the junction kept 3 bases outside the gene matches. Germline loops: CDR1 SNHLY, CDR2 FYNNEI. The CDR3 runs 11 residues. As DNA, the CDR3 is TGTGCCGACAGGGTAGACACTGAAGCTTTCTTT. This codes for CADRVDTEAFF. Filled out from reference TRBV2 and TRBJ1-1, the complete variable domain reads EPEVTQTPSHQVTQMGQEVILRCVPISNHLYFYWYRQILGQKVEFLVSFYNNEISEKSEIFDDQFSVERPDGSNFTLKIRSTKLEDSAMYFCADRVDTEAFFGQGTRLTVV.

V and J are TRBV11-2 and TRBJ2-7, with 8 bases aligning to TRBD1. Per germline, CDR1 SGHAT and CDR2 FQNNGV. The CDR3 covers 15 residues. The V gene end was trimmed by 8 bases and the J gene end by 1 base; junction bases not matched to a gene: 10. The DNA for the CDR3 is TGTGCCAGCGGCCAGACAGGGGAGGTTTCCTACGAGCAGTACTTC. Its protein product is CASGQTGEVSYEQYF.

This clone showed up just once. The chain combines TRBV5-5 with TRBJ1-3, with D unresolved. Trimming took off 0 bases at V and 0 bases at J, with 7 bases between the two ends. The CDR3 contains 15 residues. The germline V gene has CDR1 SGHKS and CDR2 YYEKEE (reference sequence). CDR3 DNA sequence: TGTGCCAGCAGCTTGGATGCGGGCTCTGGAAACACCATATATTTT. Translation: CASSLDAGSGNTIYF.

This clone is termed medium-sized. A read error may explain this, as a much larger clone is one base away. The rearrangement joins TRBV6-2 or TRBV6-3 to TRBJ1-5; D is possibly TRBD1 (6 bases). The ends were cut back, 7 bases at V and 4 bases at J, with 14 bases in the middle. The CDR3 contains 14 residues. Germline V gives CDR1 MNHEY, CDR2 SVGEGT. This CDR3 is CASTKDSANQPQHF. CDR3 sequence (DNA): TGTGCCAGCACCAAGGACAGTGCTAATCAGCCCCAGCATTTT.

By sample share, this clone is medium-sized (0.01 to 0.1%). The chain carries TRBV4-3 and TRBJ2-5; D might be TRBD1 or TRBD2, each matching 7 bases. The CDR3 sequence is 15 residues long. V lost 3 bases to trimming and J lost 5 bases, with 16 bases between them. Germline loops: CDR1 LGHNA, CDR2 YSLEER. As DNA, the CDR3 is TGCGCCAGCAGCCAGGGACAGCGGGGTGCGGAGACCCAGTACTTC. This encodes CASSQGQRGAETQYF.

By sample fraction, this clone is medium-sized. The chain joins TRBV9 to TRBJ1-3; no reliable D call. The V gene lost 6 bases and the J gene lost 0 bases, with 13 bases spanning the gap. The CDR3 is made up of 15 amino acids. Germline-derived CDR1 and CDR2 are SGDLS and YYNGEE. CDR3 loop: CASTKDGASGNTIYF. In DNA form, the CDR3 reads TGTGCCAGCACCAAGGACGGTGCCTCTGGAAACACCATATATTTT.

By frequency in the sample, this clone is medium-sized. The J gene is TRBJ2-1, the V gene TRBV11-3, with 12 nucleotides matching TRBD1. The J segment lost 6 bases and the V segment lost 5 bases, leaving 8 bases of the junction unmatched. This CDR3 has 16 amino acids. Per germline, CDR1 SGHNT and CDR2 YENEEA. The CDR3 nucleotides are TGTGCCAGCAGCCTCGGACCGGGACAGGGGGCCAATGAGCAGTTCTTC. Protein sequence: CASSLGPGQGANEQFF.

The chain recombines TRBV12-3 or TRBV12-4 with TRBJ2-7; 11 positions match TRBD2. The trim removed 4 bases at V and 1 base at J, leaving 3 bases unmatched. CDR3 length: 15 residues. The CDR3 sequence: CASSSSGGQSYEQYF. The DNA of the CDR3 is TGTGCCAGCAGTTCTAGCGGGGGGCAATCCTACGAGCAGTACTTC.

This CDR3 is CASSLGGALTNSGANVLTF. The CDR3 DNA reads TGTGCCAGCAGCTTAGGAGGTGCCCTAACGAACTCTGGGGCCAACGTCCTGACTTTC. The genes are TRBV11-2 and TRBJ2-6, with D unresolved. Germline CDR1 SGHAT, CDR2 FQNNGV. The CDR3 covers 19 residues. Deletions cut 1 base from V and 0 bases from J, with 16 bases between.

V usage is TRBV12-3 or TRBV12-4 and J usage is TRBJ2-1; D gene uncertain. V was trimmed by 3 bases and J by 6 bases, leaving 15 bases between them. This CDR3 spans 15 amino acids. The CDR3, as DNA: TGTGCCAGCAGTTTCGGCACCATCAGGTCCAATGAGCAGTTCTTC. This encodes CASSFGTIRSNEQFF.

This sequence joins TRBV13 and TRBJ1-2; 9 bases match TRBD1. CDR3 length: 14 residues. The J segment lost 4 bases and the V segment lost 5 bases, leaving 5 bases of the junction unmatched. Per the germline V gene, CDR1 is PRHDT and CDR2 is FYEKMQ (reference sequence). The CDR3 sequence is CASSAEQGAYGYTF. The CDR3 DNA reads TGTGCCAGCAGCGCTGAACAGGGGGCCTATGGCTACACCTTC.

The chain is built from TRBV27 and TRBJ1-6; tentatively, D is TRBD1 (6 bases). This CDR3 has 15 amino acids. Germline-derived CDR1 and CDR2 are MNHEY and SMNVEV (reference sequence). Trimming pared 1 base from V and 6 bases from J, leaving 10 bases between. The DNA for the CDR3 is TGTGCCAGCAGTTTATACACAGGGATTAATTCACCCCTCCACTTT. Translation: CASSLYTGINSPLHF.

This clone was counted only a few times. Since the CDR3 does not end with the conserved phenylalanine or tryptophan, this likely comes from a read error. The rearrangement joins TRBV6-1 to TRBJ1-6, with TRBD1 identical over 7 bases. The junction had 16 bases not matched to a gene; V was cut back by 10 bases and J by 10 bases. The CDR3 is 15 amino acids. In germline, CDR1 is MNHNS, CDR2 SASEGT. In DNA, the CDR3 is TGTGCCATTAGTCGAAAGACAGGGCTGGAATCACCCCTCCACCTT. Its protein is CAISRKTGLESPLHL.

This clone is medium-sized (0.01 to 0.1%) by share. This sequence joins TRBV7-8 and TRBJ2-3; D possibly corresponds to TRBD2 (6 bases). Per germline, CDR1 SGHVS and CDR2 FQNEAQ. CDR3 length equals 15 residues. Trimming removed 3 bases from V and 2 bases from J, with 12 bases in between. CDR3 DNA sequence: TGTGCCAGCAGCTTTTGGGGGGATAACACAGATACGCAGTATTTT. This gives the protein CASSFWGDNTDTQYF.

The chain couples TRBV14 to TRBJ2-7; TRBD2 matches 14 bases. The V and J ends lost 4 bases and 11 bases, in that order; junction bases with no gene match: 7. The germline gives CDR1 SGHDN, CDR2 FVKESK. This CDR3 comprises 14 residues. The CDR3 region is CASSPTGTSGSKYF. As DNA, the CDR3 is TGTGCCAGCAGCCCGACCGGGACTAGCGGGAGTAAGTACTTC. The full variable domain, rest sourced from reference TRBV14 and TRBJ2-7, is EAGVTQFPSHSVIEKGQTVTLRCDPISGHDNLYWYRRVMGKEIKFLLHFVKESKQDESGMPNNRFLAERTGGTYSTLKVQPAELEDSGVYFCASSPTGTSGSKYFGPGTRLTVT.

This clone was detected only a few times. This rearrangement joins TRBV5-1 to TRBJ2-7; D may be TRBD2 (6 bases). Trimming took 4 bases from V and 7 from J, leaving 15 bases between them. Germline CDR1 is SGHRS and CDR2 is YFSETQ. The CDR3 loop spans 13 amino acids. CDR3 amino acids: CASSGTGDREQYF. Written as DNA, the CDR3 is TGCGCCAGCAGCGGGACGGGGGATAGAGAGCAGTACTTC. The variable domain in full, completed from reference TRBV5-1 and TRBJ2-7, reads KAGVTQTPRYLIKTRGQQVTLSCSPISGHRSVSWYQQTPGQGLQFLFEYFSETQRNKGNFPGRFSGRQFSNSRSEMNVSTLELGDSALYLCASSGTGDREQYFGPGTRLTVT.

For this clone: Given a much more abundant clone one base away, this may be a read error. This chain links TRBV12-3 or TRBV12-4 with TRBJ2-2; D is unclear. Trimming took 5 bases from V and 5 from J, leaving 9 bases between them. The CDR3 covers 13 residues. CDR3 residues: CASSATRTGELFF. CDR3 in DNA: TGTGCCAGCAGTGCGACACGAACCGGGGAGCTGTTTTTT.

The V gene is TRBV11-2, the J gene TRBJ2-5; D is possibly TRBD2 (6 bases). CDR1 SGHAT and CDR2 FQNNGV come from the germline V gene. This CDR3 has 16 residues. V lost 2 bases and J 1 base, leaving 14 bases between the germline ends. The CDR3 region has the DNA TGTGCCAGCAGCTTAAATGTTGTAGCGGTCCAAGAGACCCAGTACTTC. Its protein product is CASSLNVVAVQETQYF.